The 16 T cell receptor beta chains below were found in one sample sequenced in a study of T cells in Graves' hyperthyroidism and ophthalmopathy. Amplification targeted TCR beta CDR3 regions from RNA transcripts. First-round RT-PCR of the TCR CDR3 relied on the HTBI primer set. MiXCR, applied by TCRdb to the multiplex PCR reads, yields one record per CDR3 protein. Among around 200,000 distinct CDR3 sequences, about a sixth were seen once, and the ten largest hold about 29%. Sequencing used blood. Receptors were obtained from a woman between 50 and 59 years old with Graves' hyperthyroidism.

This clonotype has a handful of counts. The chain combines TRBV18 with TRBJ1-3; D is unclear. This CDR3 is built from 17 residues. V was trimmed by 2 bases and J by 0 bases, leaving 14 bases between them. The germline CDR1 and CDR2 sequences are KGHSH and LQKENI. The CDR3 loop reads CASSPTLALTSGNTIYF. DNA of the CDR3: TGTGCCAGCTCACCAACCCTGGCACTCACCTCTGGAAACACCATATATTTT.

This clonotype was picked up a small number of times. The V and J genes are TRBV6-5 and TRBJ1-6; maybe TRBD1 (6 bases). Trimming left V 0 bases short and J 6 bases short, with 9 bases between. The CDR3 is made up of 15 amino acids. Germline values: CDR1 MNHEY, CDR2 SVGAGI. The CDR3 DNA sequence: TGTGCCAGCAGTTACTCCGGGACAACTAATTCACCCCTCCACTTT. Amino acid sequence: CASSYSGTTNSPLHF.

This clonotype was detected many times. V and J are TRBV11-2 and TRBJ2-3, with D perhaps TRBD2 (6 bases). The V end lost 5 bases, the J end lost 10 bases, and 13 bases lay between the germline ends. The length of the CDR3 is 12 residues. Germline CDR1 and CDR2: SGHAT and FQNNGV. The CDR3 region is CASSPRASAQYF. CDR3 bases: TGTGCCAGCAGCCCTCGGGCTAGCGCGCAGTATTTT.

The table lists this clonotype with many counts. V gene TRBV19 combines with J gene TRBJ1-2; weak D call: TRBD1 (5 bases). Trimming pared 3 bases from V and 0 bases from J, leaving 8 bases between. There are 14 residues in the CDR3. Germline loops: CDR1 LNHDA, CDR2 SQIVND (reference sequence). The CDR3 DNA is TGTGCCAGTAGTATTACAGGCGCTAACTATGGCTACACCTTC. It translates to CASSITGANYGYTF.

The table lists this clonotype with many counts. The chain links TRBV6-1 to TRBJ1-1, with 7 positions matching TRBD1. Losses at the gene ends were 6 bases for V and 2 bases for J; bases not matched to a gene: 6. Germline CDR1 MNHNS, CDR2 SASEGT. The CDR3 is 14 residues long. The CDR3 is CASRRQGYNTEAFF. The CDR3 region has the DNA TGTGCCAGCAGAAGACAGGGCTATAACACTGAAGCTTTCTTT.

This clonotype has at least ten counts. This chain uses TRBV20-1 with TRBJ1-5, with 9 bases fitting TRBD1. Germline CDR1 reads DFQATT; CDR2 reads SNEGSKA (reference sequence). Germline trimming cut 5 bases from V and 2 bases from J; bases unmatched to any gene: 1. The CDR3 length is 13 residues. The CDR3 DNA reads TGCAGTGCTCGGGACAGGGGCAATCAGCCCCAGCATTTT. Its translation: CSARDRGNQPQHF.

This clonotype has at least ten counts. This chain uses TRBV6-1 with TRBJ1-2; 7 bases are shared with TRBD1. V was pared by 6 bases and J by 6 bases, with 10 bases of the junction left unmatched. CDR1 is MNHNS and CDR2 is SASEGT in the germline V gene. The CDR3 extends over 14 amino acids. CDR3 in DNA: TGTGCCAGCAGACGAACAGGGGAACTGGATGGCTACACCTTC. Translated, it gives CASRRTGELDGYTF.

In its sample, this clonotype was seen many times. V usage is TRBV12-3 or TRBV12-4 and J usage is TRBJ1-5; D uncertain. This CDR3 spans 16 amino acids. V was shortened by 6 bases and J by 0 bases, with 15 bases between the two germline ends. The CDR3 DNA is TGTGCCAGCAGCTCTCCGGGGAGGGATAGCAATCAGCCCCAGCATTTT. Protein: CASSSPGRDSNQPQHF.

This clonotype was seen repeatedly, ten times or more. The chain is built from TRBV9 and TRBJ1-1; a possible D gene is TRBD1 (6 bases). From germline, CDR1 is SGDLS and CDR2 YYNGEE. V gave up 4 bases and J gave up 5 bases, with 21 bases separating them. The CDR3 extends over 16 amino acids. DNA for the CDR3: TGTGCCAGCAGCTTAACCGAGACAGGAGCCGGGACTGAAGCTTTCTTT. Its protein product is CASSLTETGAGTEAFF.

The chain combines TRBV29-1 with TRBJ2-7; 10 nucleotides agree with TRBD1. V trimming: 8 bases; J trimming: 0 bases; junction bases outside the gene matches: 7. The CDR3 extends over 14 amino acids. Per germline, CDR1 SQVTM and CDR2 ANQGSEA. The CDR3 spells CSFLGDRGSYEQYF. CDR3 nucleotides: TGCAGCTTCCTCGGGGACAGGGGCTCCTACGAGCAGTACTTC.

This clonotype was observed a handful of times. This rearrangement joins TRBV10-2 to TRBJ2-2; no reliable D call. This CDR3 has 11 amino acids. V was pared by 6 bases and J by 6 bases, with 5 bases between. The germline gives CDR1 WSHSY, CDR2 SAAADI. The CDR3 region has the DNA TGCGCCAGCAGAGCACCCGGGGAGCTGTTTTTT. Translation gives CASRAPGELFF.

J is TRBJ2-5 and V is TRBV3-1, with D perhaps assigned TRBD1 or TRBD2 (5 bases each). Germline CDR1 and CDR2: LGHDT and YNNKEL (reference sequence). With 4 bases removed from V and 2 bases from J, the gap between germline ends came to 11 bases. The CDR3 totals 14 residues. CDR3 coding DNA: TGTGCCAGCAGCCCCGGGACCCAACAAGAGACCCAGTACTTC. As protein: CASSPGTQQETQYF.

This clonotype was seen at least ten times. Here the CDR3 reads CASSFSGGPNEKLFF. Here the CDR3 DNA reads TGTGCCAGCAGTTTCTCAGGGGGACCTAATGAAAAACTGTTTTTT. The chain recombines TRBV27 with TRBJ1-4; 7 bases line up with TRBD1. Germline V gene sequence: CDR1 MNHEY, CDR2 SMNVEV (reference sequence). The CDR3 has 15 residues. Trimming took 3 bases from V and 3 from J; bases not matched to a gene: 4.

This clonotype was recorded at least ten times. J is TRBJ1-2 and V is TRBV6-2 or TRBV6-3; D is ambiguous. CDR3 length equals 16 residues. The germline V gene has CDR1 MNHEY and CDR2 SVGEGT. V lost 6 bases, J lost 2 bases, and 19 bases lay in between. In nucleotides, the CDR3 is TGTGCCAGCAGACTTCGCTCTCCGGACGGAAACTATGGCTACACCTTC. This encodes CASRLRSPDGNYGYTF.

Only a few counts were recorded for this clonotype. The rearrangement joins TRBV7-2 to TRBJ1-2; possibly TRBD1 for D (6 bases). The length of the CDR3 is 19 residues. V was pared by 1 base and J by 4 bases, with 25 bases between. Germline CDR1 and CDR2: SGHTA and FQGNSA. The CDR3 bases are TGTGCCAGCAGCTTAGTGGGGGGGCTTGGCCCCGGGGGGGGCTATGGCTACACCTTC. It encodes CASSLVGGLGPGGGYGYTF.

This clonotype was observed at least ten times. The chain couples TRBV27 to TRBJ2-5; D gene unclear. CDR3 length: 17 amino acids. CDR1 MNHEY and CDR2 SMNVEV come from the germline V gene (reference sequence). V was trimmed by 4 bases and J by 1 base, leaving 19 bases between them. CDR3 in amino acids: CASSSRPRPKSQETQYF. The CDR3 nucleotides are TGTGCCAGCAGTTCTAGACCCCGACCCAAATCCCAAGAGACCCAGTACTTC.